This T cell receptor (beta chain) was recovered during a study of T cells in Graves' hyperthyroidism and ophthalmopathy. Study-wide results and limits: Clonotypes that were expanded in thyroid above 0.001 mostly appeared in blood too.

Uncontrolled infection, other autoimmune disease, pregnancy or lactation led to exclusion. With respect to this clonotype: The antigen remains unidentified.

Germline V CDR1 and CDR2: MNHNY, SVGAGI (reference sequence). This CDR3 has 13 amino acids. The V end lost 9 bases, the J end lost 0 bases, and 9 bases lay between the germline ends. The TCR beta CDR3 regions underwent amplification using RNA transcripts as the source. With the HTBI primer set, the TCR CDR3 went through a first round of RT-PCR. TCRdb re-analysed the multiplex PCR reads in MiXCR, keeping a single row per CDR3 protein. The table has fewer than 650,000 distinct CDR3 sequences, over 45% seen once. The sample comprised peripheral blood or thyroid tissue (not recorded which). The sequence derives from an adult woman with Graves' disease, either hyperthyroidism or ophthalmopathy (not recorded which). This chain uses TRBV6-6 with TRBJ1-3; D not certain. The CDR3 protein is CASSTTSGNTIYF. Written as DNA, the CDR3 is TGTGCCAGTTCCACAACCTCTGGAAACACCATATATTTT.